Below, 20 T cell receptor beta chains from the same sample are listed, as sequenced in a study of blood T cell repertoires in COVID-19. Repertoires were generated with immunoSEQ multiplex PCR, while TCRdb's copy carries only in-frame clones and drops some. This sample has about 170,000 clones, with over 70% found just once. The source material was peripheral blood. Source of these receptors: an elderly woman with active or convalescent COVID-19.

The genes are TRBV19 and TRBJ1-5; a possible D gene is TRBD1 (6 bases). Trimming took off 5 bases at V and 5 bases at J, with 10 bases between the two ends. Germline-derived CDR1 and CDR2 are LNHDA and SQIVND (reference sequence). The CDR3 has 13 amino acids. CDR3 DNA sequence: TGTGCCAGTAGTGGGACACCGGATCAGCCCCAGCATTTT. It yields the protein CASSGTPDQPQHF.

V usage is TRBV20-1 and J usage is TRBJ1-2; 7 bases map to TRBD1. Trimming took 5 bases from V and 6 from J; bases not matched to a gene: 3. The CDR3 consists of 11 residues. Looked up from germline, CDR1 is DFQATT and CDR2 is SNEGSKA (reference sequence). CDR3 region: CSASTGNGYTF. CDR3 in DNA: TGCAGTGCTTCGACAGGGAATGGCTACACCTTC.

DNA of the CDR3: TGTGCCACCAGCCAGATGTCTAACTATGGCTACACCTTC. Its translation is CATSQMSNYGYTF. The V and J genes are TRBV15 and TRBJ1-2; the D is unclear. Trimming shortened V by 5 bases and J by 0 bases, and 7 bases separated the two germline ends. Germline CDR1 LNHNV, CDR2 YYDKDF (reference sequence). The CDR3 extends over 13 amino acids.

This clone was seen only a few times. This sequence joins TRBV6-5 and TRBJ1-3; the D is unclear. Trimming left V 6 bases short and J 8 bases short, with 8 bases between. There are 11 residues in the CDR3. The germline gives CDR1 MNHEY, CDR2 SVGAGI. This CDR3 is CASREVDTIYF. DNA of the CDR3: TGTGCCAGCAGGGAGGTAGACACCATATATTTT.

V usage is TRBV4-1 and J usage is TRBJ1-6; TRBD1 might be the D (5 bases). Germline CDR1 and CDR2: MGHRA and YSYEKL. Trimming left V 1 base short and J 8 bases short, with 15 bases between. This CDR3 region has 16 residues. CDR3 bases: TGCGCCAGCAGCCAAGTTTCCGCCGCGGGGGATTCACCCCTCCACTTT. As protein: CASSQVSAAGDSPLHF.

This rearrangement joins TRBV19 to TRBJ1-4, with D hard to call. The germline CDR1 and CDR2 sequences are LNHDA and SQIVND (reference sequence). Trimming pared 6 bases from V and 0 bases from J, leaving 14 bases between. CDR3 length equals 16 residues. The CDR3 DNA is TGTGCCAGTAGCCCGTGGAGAGACGCAACTAATGAAAAACTGTTTTTT. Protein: CASSPWRDATNEKLFF.

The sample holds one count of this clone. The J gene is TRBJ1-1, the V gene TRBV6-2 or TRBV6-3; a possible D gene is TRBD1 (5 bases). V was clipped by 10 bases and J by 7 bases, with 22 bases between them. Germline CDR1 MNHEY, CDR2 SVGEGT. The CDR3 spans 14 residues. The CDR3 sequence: CAITPGGGINEAFF. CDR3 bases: TGTGCCATCACCCCGGGCGGGGGAATTAATGAAGCTTTCTTT.

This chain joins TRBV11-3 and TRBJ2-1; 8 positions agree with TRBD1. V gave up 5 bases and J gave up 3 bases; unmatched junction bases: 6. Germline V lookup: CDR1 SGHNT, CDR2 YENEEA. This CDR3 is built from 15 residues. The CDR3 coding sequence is TGTGCCAGCAGCCCGCGGACAGGGCTCTACAATGAGCAGTTCTTC. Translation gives CASSPRTGLYNEQFF.

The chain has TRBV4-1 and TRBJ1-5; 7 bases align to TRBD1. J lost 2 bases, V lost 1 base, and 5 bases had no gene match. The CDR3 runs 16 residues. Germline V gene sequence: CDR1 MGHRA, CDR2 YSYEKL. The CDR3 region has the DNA TGCGCCAGCAGCCAAGTTGGCCAGGGGGGCAATCAGCCCCAGCATTTT. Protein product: CASSQVGQGGNQPQHF.

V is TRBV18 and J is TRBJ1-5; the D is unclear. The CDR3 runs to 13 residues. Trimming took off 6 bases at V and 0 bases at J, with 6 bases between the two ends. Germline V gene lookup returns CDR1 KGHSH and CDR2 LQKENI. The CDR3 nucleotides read TGTGCCAGCTCTCCTATTAGCAATCAGCCCCAGCATTTT. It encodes CASSPISNQPQHF.

The CDR3: CASTVGTDYNEQFF. As DNA, the CDR3 is TGTGCCAGCACTGTGGGGACAGACTACAATGAGCAGTTCTTC. This chain links TRBV2 with TRBJ2-1; 7 bases map to TRBD1. The CDR3 has 14 amino acids. With V trimmed by 7 bases and J by 3 bases, 6 bases remained unmatched. From germline, CDR1 is SNHLY and CDR2 FYNNEI.

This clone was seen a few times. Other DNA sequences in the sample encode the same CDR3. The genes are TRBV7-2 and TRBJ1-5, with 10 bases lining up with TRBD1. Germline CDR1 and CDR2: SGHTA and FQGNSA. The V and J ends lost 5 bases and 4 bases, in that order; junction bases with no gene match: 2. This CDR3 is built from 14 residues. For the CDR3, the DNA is TGTGCCAGCAGCCCGGACAGGGGGAATCAGCCCCAGCATTTT. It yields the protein CASSPDRGNQPQHF.

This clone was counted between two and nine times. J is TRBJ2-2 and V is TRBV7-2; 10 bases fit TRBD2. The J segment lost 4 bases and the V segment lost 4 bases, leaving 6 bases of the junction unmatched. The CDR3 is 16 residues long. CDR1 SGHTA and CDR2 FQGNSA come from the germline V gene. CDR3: CASSSTSGVGTGELFF. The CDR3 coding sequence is TGTGCCAGCAGCTCTACTAGCGGGGTGGGCACCGGGGAGCTGTTTTTT. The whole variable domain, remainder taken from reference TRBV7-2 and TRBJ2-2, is GAGVSQSPSNKVTEKGKDVELRCDPISGHTALYWYRQSLGQGLEFLIYFQGNSAPDKSGLPSDRFSAERTGGSVSTLTIQRTQQEDSAVYLCASSSTSGVGTGELFFGEGSRLTVL.

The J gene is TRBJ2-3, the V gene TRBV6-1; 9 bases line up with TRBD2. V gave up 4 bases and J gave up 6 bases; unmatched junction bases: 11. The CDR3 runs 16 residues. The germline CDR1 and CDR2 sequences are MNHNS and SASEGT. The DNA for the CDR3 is TGTGCCAGCAGTGGACCCGGGGCTAGCGGGGAGGATACGCAGTATTTT. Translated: CASSGPGASGEDTQYF.

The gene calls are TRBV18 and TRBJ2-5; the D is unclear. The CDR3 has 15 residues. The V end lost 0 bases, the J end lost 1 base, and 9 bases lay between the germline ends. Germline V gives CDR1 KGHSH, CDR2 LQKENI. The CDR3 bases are TGTGCCAGCTCACCACCGAACCCGGTCCAAGAGACCCAGTACTTC. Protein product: CASSPPNPVQETQYF.

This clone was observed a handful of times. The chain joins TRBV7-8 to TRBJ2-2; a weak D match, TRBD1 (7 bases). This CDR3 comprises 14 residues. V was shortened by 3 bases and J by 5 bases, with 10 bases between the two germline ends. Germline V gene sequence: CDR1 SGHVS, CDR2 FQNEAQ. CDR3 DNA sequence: TGTGCCAGCAGCTTTCAGGGGGGAACCGGGGAGCTGTTTTTT. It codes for CASSFQGGTGELFF.

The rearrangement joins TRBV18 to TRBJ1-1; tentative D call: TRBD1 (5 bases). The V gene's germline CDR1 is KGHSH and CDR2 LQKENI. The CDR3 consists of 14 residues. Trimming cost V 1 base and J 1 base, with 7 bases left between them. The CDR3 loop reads CASSPRGTNTEAFF. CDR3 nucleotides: TGTGCCAGCTCACCACGGGGCACGAACACTGAAGCTTTCTTT.

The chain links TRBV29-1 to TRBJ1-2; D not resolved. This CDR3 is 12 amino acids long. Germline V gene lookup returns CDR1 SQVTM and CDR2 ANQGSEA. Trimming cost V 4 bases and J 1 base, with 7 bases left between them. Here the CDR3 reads CSVVVDNYGYTF. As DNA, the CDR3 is TGCAGCGTTGTAGTAGATAACTATGGCTACACCTTC.

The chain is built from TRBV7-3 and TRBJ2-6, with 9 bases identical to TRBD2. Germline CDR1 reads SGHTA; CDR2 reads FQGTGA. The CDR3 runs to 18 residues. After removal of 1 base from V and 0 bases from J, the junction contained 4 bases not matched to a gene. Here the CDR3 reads CASSLSSGGSSGANVLTF. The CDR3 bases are TGTGCCAGCAGCTTAAGTAGCGGGGGCTCCTCTGGGGCCAACGTCCTGACTTTC.

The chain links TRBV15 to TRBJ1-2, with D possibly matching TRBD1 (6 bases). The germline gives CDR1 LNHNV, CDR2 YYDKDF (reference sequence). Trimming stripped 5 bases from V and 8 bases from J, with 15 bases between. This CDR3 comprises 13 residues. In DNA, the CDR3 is TGTGCCACCAGCGAAGGGGGGGCTGGGGGCTACACCTTC. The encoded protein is CATSEGGAGGYTF.